This TCR beta chain was retrieved from a study of cytomegalovirus exposure and HLA in healthy donors. The PCR employed 60 Vbeta primers together with 13 Jbeta primers. The protocol was immunoSEQ multiplex PCR, while the TCRdb copy is restricted to in-frame clones and leaves out a portion. Of over 150,000 clones detected, approximately 77% appear once; the ten largest clones hold around 1.4%. V lost 6 bases and J lost 0; bases outside the gene matches: 13. The CDR3 contains 19 residues. Per germline, CDR1 WSHSY and CDR2 SAAADI. Only a few counts were recorded for this clone. Sequenced: PBMCs. The genes are TRBV10-2 and TRBJ2-1; 11 bases match TRBD2. The source of this sequence is a man between 18 and 35 years old in good health and CMV-seronegative. DNA for the CDR3: TGCGCCAGCAGGTCCGCCGGGACTAGCGGATGGAGCTCCTACAATGAGCAGTTCTTC. Its translation: CASRSAGTSGWSSYNEQFF.